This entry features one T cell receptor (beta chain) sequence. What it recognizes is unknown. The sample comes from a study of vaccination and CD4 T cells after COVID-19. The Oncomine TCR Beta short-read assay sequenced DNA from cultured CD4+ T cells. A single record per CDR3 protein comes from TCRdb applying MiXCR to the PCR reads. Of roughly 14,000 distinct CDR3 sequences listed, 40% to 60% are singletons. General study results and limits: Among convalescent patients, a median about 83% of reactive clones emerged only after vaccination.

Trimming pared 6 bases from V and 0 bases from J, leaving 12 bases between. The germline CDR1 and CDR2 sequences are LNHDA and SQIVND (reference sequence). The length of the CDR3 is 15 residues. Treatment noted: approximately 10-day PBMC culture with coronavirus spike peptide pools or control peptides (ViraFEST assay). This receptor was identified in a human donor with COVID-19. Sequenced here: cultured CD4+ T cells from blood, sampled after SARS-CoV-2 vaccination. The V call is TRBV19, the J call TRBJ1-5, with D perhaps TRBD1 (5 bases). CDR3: CASRPRDFSNQPQHF. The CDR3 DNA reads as TGTGCCAGTAGGCCTCGGGACTTTAGCAATCAGCCCCAGCATTTT.